This TCR beta chain stems from a study of blood T cells in healthy people across ages. V was cut by 0 bases and J by 7 bases, with 12 bases left in between. The germline CDR1 and CDR2 sequences are LGHNA and YSLEER. CDR3 length: 14 residues. A second about 7 to 11 cycle PCR used barcoded and J-beta primers. Via MiXCR, TCRdb re-called the 5' RACE reads, giving one row per CDR3 protein. The data hold around 1,600,000 distinct CDR3 sequences, with 35% to 45% observed a single time. This receptor was obtained from a woman aged 18-30 years in good health. The V gene is TRBV4-3, the J gene TRBJ1-2; possibly TRBD1 for D (5 bases). Material: blood. The CDR3 DNA follows: TGCGCCAGCAGCCAAGAAGGGAGAAGGGGTGGCTACACCTTC. This codes for CASSQEGRRGGYTF.